This TCR beta chain was captured by sequencing in a study of immune evolution from preneoplasia to lung adenocarcinoma. Using immunoSEQ multiplex PCR, the repertoire was profiled, and TCRdb retains in-frame clones only, with some absent. The data contain tens of thousands of clones, about 74% of them seen just once; the ten biggest clones take up 5.7%. V dropped 6 bases and J dropped 2 bases, with 5 bases sitting between them. The CDR3 has 11 amino acids. The germline V gene encodes CDR1 SGHRS and CDR2 YFSETQ. This receptor was obtained from a person between 55 and 69 years old with invasive lung adenocarcinoma. Some clones in this sample may be carry-over from other donors' samples. Material for sequencing was FFPE invasive lung adenocarcinoma tissue. The chain uses TRBV5-1 and TRBJ1-1; D is uncertain. CDR3 amino acids: CASKLNTEAFF. The CDR3 DNA reads TGCGCCAGCAAACTCAACACTGAAGCTTTCTTT. The variable domain in full, completed from reference TRBV5-1 and TRBJ1-1, reads KAGVTQTPRYLIKTRGQQVTLSCSPISGHRSVSWYQQTPGQGLQFLFEYFSETQRNKGNFPGRFSGRQFSNSRSEMNVSTLELGDSALYLCASKLNTEAFFGQGTRLTVV.